This entry is about one TCR beta chain. Primers for the PCR totalled 60 Vbeta and 13 Jbeta. TCRdb's copy holds only in-frame clones and misses some; the assay was immunoSEQ multiplex PCR. The sample lists tens of thousands of clones; 68% were seen once. These data come from a study of cytomegalovirus exposure and HLA in healthy donors. The CDR3 consists of 16 residues. Per germline, CDR1 MGHRA and CDR2 YSYEKL. Trimming took 0 bases from V and 6 from J; bases not matched to a gene: 9. The receptor was isolated from a woman aged 25 to 39 in good health and CMV-seronegative. The sample consisted of PBMCs. The chain is built from TRBV4-1 and TRBJ2-3; 7 nucleotides match TRBD2. CDR3 in amino acids: CASSQDGVGRGDTQYF. The CDR3 DNA is TGCGCCAGCAGCCAAGATGGCGTCGGGCGGGGGGATACGCAGTATTTT.